These 27 T cell receptor beta chains share one sample of origin, sequenced in a study of T cells in Graves' hyperthyroidism and ophthalmopathy. Authors of the study amplified TCR beta CDR3 regions from RNA transcripts. HTBI primers were employed in a first-round RT-PCR of the TCR CDR3. TCRdb reanalysed the multiplex PCR reads using MiXCR and keeps one entry per CDR3 protein. The sample holds approximately 510,000 distinct CDR3 sequences, less than 25% seen once. The source material was blood. The receptor set was obtained from a man younger than 35 with Graves' hyperthyroidism.

This clonotype was recorded at least ten times. V is TRBV12-3 or TRBV12-4 and J is TRBJ2-7, with TRBD2 as a possible D gene (5 bases). V lost 0 bases to trimming and J lost 8 bases, with 17 bases between them. The CDR3 spans 15 residues. The CDR3 here is CASSLAGGLIGQQYF. The CDR3 DNA reads TGTGCCAGCAGTTTAGCGGGCGGGCTCATCGGTCAGCAGTACTTC.

This clonotype was seen repeatedly, ten times or more. The chain joins TRBV6-1 to TRBJ1-1; 8 positions match TRBD1. The CDR3 runs to 17 residues. Germline V gives CDR1 MNHNS, CDR2 SASEGT. The V segment lost 5 bases and the J segment 2 bases; nucleotides outside the gene matches: 13. The CDR3 spells CASSITRDRNSNTEAFF. In DNA, the CDR3 is TGTGCCAGCAGTATCACCCGGGACAGGAACTCAAACACTGAAGCTTTCTTT.

The table lists this clonotype with a count of one. The chain joins TRBV18 to TRBJ2-7; TRBD1 might be the D (6 bases). Germline V gives CDR1 KGHSH, CDR2 LQKENI. CDR3 length equals 15 residues. Trimming left V 2 bases short and J 10 bases short, with 21 bases between. CDR3 residues: CASSPGRGSATFQYF. The CDR3, as DNA: TGTGCCAGCTCACCAGGCAGGGGATCCGCCACATTCCAGTACTTC.

This clonotype was seen just once. This rearrangement joins TRBV14 to TRBJ1-6; D not certain. Germline loops: CDR1 SGHDN, CDR2 FVKESK. V was trimmed by 4 bases and J by 14 bases, leaving 21 bases between them. The CDR3 length is 15 residues. The CDR3 loop is CASSPLRWSESALHF. Here the CDR3 DNA reads TGTGCCAGCAGCCCTCTCCGTTGGAGCGAGTCAGCCCTCCACTTT.

This rearrangement joins TRBV7-2 to TRBJ1-1, with D unclear. This CDR3 is built from 13 residues. Germline V gives CDR1 SGHTA, CDR2 FQGNSA. V was cut by 6 bases and J by 4 bases, with 12 bases left in between. The CDR3 coding sequence is TGTGCCAGCAGATCAGAGGGTGGCACTGAAGCTTTCTTT. Its translation: CASRSEGGTEAFF.

The V gene is TRBV28, the J gene TRBJ1-2, with TRBD1 matching over 12 bases. The J segment lost 0 bases and the V segment lost 4 bases, leaving 12 bases of the junction unmatched. The CDR3 covers 19 residues. Germline values: CDR1 MDHEN, CDR2 SYDVKM. The CDR3 sequence is CASSSPLGGTGGANYGYTF. The CDR3 coding sequence is TGTGCCAGCAGTTCCCCCCTAGGCGGGACAGGGGGCGCTAACTATGGCTACACCTTC.

CDR3 DNA: TGTGCCAGTAGTATGGGACTCAGCACGGGACTGGAAAACACCATATATTTT. It yields the protein CASSMGLSTGLENTIYF. This chain joins TRBV19 and TRBJ1-3, with D possibly matching TRBD1 (5 bases). Per germline, CDR1 LNHDA and CDR2 SQIVND (reference sequence). The CDR3 length is 17 residues. V was trimmed by 3 bases and J by 6 bases, leaving 21 bases between them.

This clonotype was counted a few times. The gene calls are TRBV10-2 and TRBJ1-5; 8 bases fit TRBD1. CDR1 WSHSY and CDR2 SAAADI come from the germline V gene. The CDR3 has 16 amino acids. The V and J ends lost 0 bases and 4 bases, in that order; junction bases with no gene match: 5. The CDR3 protein is CASSESFWTGNQPQHF. Written as DNA, the CDR3 is TGCGCCAGCAGTGAGTCGTTTTGGACAGGGAATCAGCCCCAGCATTTT.

This clonotype was picked up many times. The rearrangement uses TRBV7-8 and TRBJ2-7, with a possible D match to TRBD2 (5 bases). Germline V gives CDR1 SGHVS, CDR2 FQNEAQ. The CDR3 is made up of 13 amino acids. The V end was cut by 2 bases, the J end by 4 bases, with 9 bases between. The CDR3 nucleotides are TGTGCCAGCAGCTTAAGGAGGATGTACGAGCAGTACTTC. Translating it yields CASSLRRMYEQYF.

This clonotype was picked up many times. The chain joins TRBV4-1 to TRBJ1-1; a weak D match, TRBD1 (5 bases). V shed 0 bases and J shed 0 bases, with 17 bases lying between them. CDR1 and CDR2 from the germline V gene are MGHRA and YSYEKL. CDR3 length: 18 residues. The CDR3 bases are TGCGCCAGCAGCCAAGATCTGCTGCGACAGCCCATGAACACTGAAGCTTTCTTT. Its protein product is CASSQDLLRQPMNTEAFF.

Many counts were recorded for this clonotype. The CDR3 DNA reads as TGTGCCAGCAGTTCCCGGACAGGGGGACAGCCCCAGCATTTT. Its protein product is CASSSRTGGQPQHF. This chain connects TRBV6-5 to TRBJ1-5; 10 bases align to TRBD1. Germline values: CDR1 MNHEY, CDR2 SVGAGI. CDR3 size: 14 residues. Germline trimming cut 4 bases from V and 7 bases from J; bases unmatched to any gene: 4.

This clonotype was observed a few times. The chain is built from TRBV9 and TRBJ2-1; TRBD2 is a possible D gene (7 bases). Trimming shortened V by 0 bases and J by 13 bases, and 14 bases separated the two germline ends. The germline gives CDR1 SGDLS, CDR2 YYNGEE. This CDR3 is built from 13 residues. The chain's CDR3 is CASSVAGGAPQFF. The CDR3 nucleotides are TGTGCCAGCAGCGTAGCTGGGGGGGCTCCTCAGTTCTTC.

In its sample, this clonotype was seen many times. The chain carries TRBV2 and TRBJ2-5, with 9 bases aligning to TRBD1. Germline V gene data show CDR1 as SNHLY and CDR2 as FYNNEI. V gave up 0 bases and J gave up 3 bases; unmatched junction bases: 2. The CDR3 has 15 residues. Here the CDR3 DNA reads TGTGCCAGCAGTGAAGCGAGGACAGGGGAAGAGACCCAGTACTTC. Amino acids: CASSEARTGEETQYF.

The chain combines TRBV13 with TRBJ1-1; TRBD1 matches 8 bases. V trimming: 5 bases; J trimming: 4 bases; junction bases outside the gene matches: 3. CDR1 and CDR2 (germline): PRHDT, FYEKMQ (reference sequence). The CDR3 length is 13 residues. The CDR3 protein is CASSTGGTTEAFF. The CDR3 coding sequence is TGTGCCAGCAGCACAGGGGGGACCACTGAAGCTTTCTTT.

This clonotype came up many times. The chain links TRBV6-1 to TRBJ2-7; D is uncertain. The V end was cut by 3 bases, the J end by 2 bases, with 5 bases between. From germline, CDR1 is MNHNS and CDR2 SASEGT. CDR3 length equals 12 residues. This chain's CDR3 is CASSDPTYEQYF. In DNA, the CDR3 is TGTGCCAGCAGTGACCCGACCTACGAGCAGTACTTC.

The genes are TRBV15 and TRBJ2-2, with 7 nucleotides matching TRBD1. CDR1 LNHNV and CDR2 YYDKDF come from the germline V gene (reference sequence). CDR3 length: 15 residues. V was pared by 5 bases and J by 7 bases, with 10 bases of the junction left unmatched. CDR3 residues: CATSRNTDRRGELFF. CDR3 DNA sequence: TGTGCCACCAGCCGGAACACGGACAGGCGCGGGGAGCTGTTTTTT.

This clonotype was observed a handful of times. The junction differs from germline at one of its ends, possibly a read error. The chain carries TRBV6-1 and TRBJ1-2, with D perhaps TRBD1 (5 bases). The CDR3 extends over 15 amino acids. Germline values: CDR1 MNHNS, CDR2 SASEGT. In nucleotides, the CDR3 is TGTGCCAGCGGTATAACCCTCCAGGCCGGGGGTGGCTTCACCTTC. Translation gives CASGITLQAGGGFTF.

For this clonotype: A much larger clone is a single base away; this may be a read error. The V and J genes are TRBV6-1 and TRBJ2-7; D unclear. CDR3 size: 13 residues. With 11 bases removed from V and 0 bases from J, the gap between germline ends came to 14 bases. CDR1 is MNHNS, CDR2 SASEGT, per germline. The CDR3 sequence is CACSLVVSYEQYF. The DNA of the CDR3 is TGTGCCTGTTCTCTGGTAGTCTCCTACGAGCAGTACTTC.

This rearrangement joins TRBV12-3 or TRBV12-4 to TRBJ2-5, with D possibly TRBD1 on 6 matching bases. The V end lost 5 bases, the J end lost 7 bases, and 17 bases lay between the germline ends. The CDR3 length is 14 residues. This CDR3 is CASSHRDGVGTQYF. CDR3 in DNA: TGTGCCAGCAGTCACAGGGACGGGGTGGGGACCCAGTACTTC.

This clonotype appeared many times. An end of the junction differs from the germline gene, which may be a read error. This chain links TRBV12-3 or TRBV12-4 with TRBJ2-7; D is uncertain. The CDR3 covers 13 residues. CDR3 amino acids: CASRVGPSFEQYF. For the CDR3, the DNA is TGTGCCAGCAGAGTAGGGCCTTCCTTCGAGCAGTACTTC.

This clonotype showed up many times. This chain links TRBV3-1 with TRBJ1-2; tentative D call: TRBD1 (6 bases). Looked up from germline, CDR1 is LGHDT and CDR2 is YNNKEL (reference sequence). The CDR3 covers 15 residues. Between the trimmed V and J ends, which lost 3 bases and 2 bases, there was a span of 13 bases. This CDR3 is CASSHRMGGNYGYTF. Here the CDR3 DNA reads TGTGCCAGCAGCCATCGGATGGGGGGCAACTATGGCTACACCTTC.

The chain couples TRBV5-1 to TRBJ2-7; 9 bases agree with TRBD1. V trimming: 5 bases; J trimming: 3 bases; junction bases outside the gene matches: 9. The CDR3 is 15 residues long. CDR1 and CDR2 (germline): SGHRS, YFSETQ. This chain's CDR3 is CASSQDRGTYYEQYF. The DNA of the CDR3 is TGCGCCAGCAGTCAGGACAGGGGAACCTACTACGAGCAGTACTTC.

This chain joins TRBV6-1 and TRBJ1-2, with D perhaps matching TRBD1 (6 bases). This CDR3 is built from 16 residues. The V and J ends lost 2 bases and 3 bases respectively, with 16 bases between them. Germline V CDR1 and CDR2: MNHNS, SASEGT. The CDR3 loop is CASSEFGGGADYGYTF. CDR3 in DNA: TGTGCCAGCAGTGAATTTGGGGGGGGCGCAGACTATGGCTACACCTTC.

There are many counts of this clonotype. The genes are TRBV3-1 and TRBJ1-1, with TRBD1 matching 8 bases. Germline V CDR1 and CDR2: LGHDT, YNNKEL (reference sequence). CDR3 length: 14 amino acids. The V segment lost 5 bases and the J segment 5 bases; nucleotides outside the gene matches: 7. The CDR3 DNA reads as TGTGCCAGCAGCTTTGGACAGGGAATTACTGAAGCTTTCTTT. It codes for CASSFGQGITEAFF.

This CDR3 reads CASSYGRRDTQYF. The CDR3 DNA reads TGTGCCAGCAGTTACGGCCGACGAGATACGCAGTATTTT. The chain carries TRBV6-5 and TRBJ2-3; D not certain. Deletions cut 2 bases from V and 5 bases from J, with 8 bases between. Germline V CDR1 and CDR2: MNHEY, SVGAGI. The CDR3 covers 13 residues.

This clonotype was observed at least ten times. The chain links TRBV28 to TRBJ1-3, with no clear D. Germline V lookup: CDR1 MDHEN, CDR2 SYDVKM. CDR3 length equals 13 residues. Trimming stripped 8 bases from V and 0 bases from J, with 8 bases between. The CDR3 DNA reads as TGTGCCAGCGTTCGGGACTCTGGAAACACCATATATTTT. It is translated as CASVRDSGNTIYF.

The chain links TRBV7-9 to TRBJ1-3, with 8 bases lining up with TRBD1. Germline V CDR1 and CDR2: SEHNR, FQNEAQ (reference sequence). V dropped 6 bases and J dropped 0; count of bases not matched to a gene: 4. There are 15 residues in the CDR3. Written as DNA, the CDR3 is TGTGCCAGCAGGGGACAGGCCAACTCTGGAAACACCATATATTTT. Amino acids: CASRGQANSGNTIYF. The variable domain in full, completed from reference TRBV7-9 and TRBJ1-3, reads DTGVSQNPRHKITKRGQNVTFRCDPISEHNRLYWYRQTLGQGPEFLTYFQNEAQLEKSRLLSDRFSAERPKGSFSTLEIQRTEQGDSAMYLCASRGQANSGNTIYFGEGSWLTVV.